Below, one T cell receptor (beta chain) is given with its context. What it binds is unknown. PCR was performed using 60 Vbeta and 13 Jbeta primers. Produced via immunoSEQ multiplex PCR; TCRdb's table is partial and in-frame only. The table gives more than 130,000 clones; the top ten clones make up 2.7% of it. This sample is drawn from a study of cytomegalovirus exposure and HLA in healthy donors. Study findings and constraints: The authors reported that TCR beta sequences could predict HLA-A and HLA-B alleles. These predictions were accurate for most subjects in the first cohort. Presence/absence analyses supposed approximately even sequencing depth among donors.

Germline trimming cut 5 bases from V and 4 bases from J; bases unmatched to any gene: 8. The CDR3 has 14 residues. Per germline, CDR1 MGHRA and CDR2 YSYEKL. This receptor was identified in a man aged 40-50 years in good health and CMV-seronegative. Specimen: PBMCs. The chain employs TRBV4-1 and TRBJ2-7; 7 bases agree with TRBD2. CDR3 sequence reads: CASSLARGEYEQYF. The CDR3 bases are TGCGCCAGCAGCTTGGCCCGGGGGGAATACGAGCAGTACTTC.